A single sample is the source of the 32 T cell receptor beta chains below, sequenced in a study of metastatic and nonmetastatic thyroid tumors. TCRdb recomputed clones from the PCR reads via MiXCR. Among 20,000 or so clones, about 35% were seen once, and the ten largest hold about 26%. Every patient was untreated before thyroid surgery. Sequencing was performed on tumor tissue. These receptors were collected from a female donor with papillary thyroid cancer or a benign thyroid nodule (not recorded which). Some clones in this sample may be carry-over from other donors' samples.

V usage is TRBV11-3 and J usage is TRBJ2-2; tentatively, D is TRBD2 (6 bases). The V gene's germline CDR1 is SGHNT and CDR2 YENEEA. V dropped 3 bases and J dropped 3 bases, with 11 bases sitting between them. This CDR3 has 15 residues. The CDR3 DNA reads as TGTGCCAGCAGCTTGGGGGGAAGGCACACCGGGGAGCTGTTTTTT. Protein sequence: CASSLGGRHTGELFF.

The chain employs TRBV4-1 and TRBJ1-2; D is unclear. CDR1 is MGHRA, CDR2 YSYEKL, per germline. This CDR3 contains 13 residues. V was cut by 0 bases and J by 0 bases, with 2 bases left in between. In DNA, the CDR3 is TGCGCCAGCAGCCAAGAGCCTAACTATGGCTACACCTTC. Residues: CASSQEPNYGYTF.

V gene TRBV6-2 or TRBV6-3 combines with J gene TRBJ2-7, with D maybe TRBD1 (6 bases). V shed 6 bases and J shed 4 bases, with 13 bases lying between them. This CDR3 comprises 13 residues. Per the germline V gene, CDR1 is MNHEY and CDR2 is SVGEGT. The CDR3 protein is CASSRTELYEQYF. For the CDR3, the DNA is TGTGCCAGCAGCCGGACAGAGCTTTACGAGCAGTACTTC.

V gene TRBV11-3 combines with J gene TRBJ1-2; perhaps TRBD1 as D (6 bases). Germline values: CDR1 SGHNT, CDR2 YENEEA. CDR3 size: 14 residues. V lost 5 bases and J lost 7, with 17 bases in between. CDR3 amino acids: CASSKQGGVTGYTF. CDR3 sequence (DNA): TGTGCCAGCAGCAAACAGGGTGGTGTTACTGGCTACACCTTC. The complete variable domain, with remaining parts taken from reference TRBV11-3 and TRBJ1-2, reads EAGVVQSPRYKIIEKKQPVAFWCNPISGHNTLYWYLQNLGQGPELLIRYENEEAVDDSQLPKDRFSAERLKGVDSTLKIQPAELGDSAVYLCASSKQGGVTGYTFGSGTRLTVV.

The rearrangement joins TRBV12-3 or TRBV12-4 to TRBJ2-1; TRBD2 might be the D (5 bases). The V and J ends lost 4 bases and 7 bases respectively, with 8 bases between them. There are 12 residues in the CDR3. CDR3 residues: CASSSGVNEQFF. In DNA, the CDR3 is TGTGCCAGCAGTTCCGGGGTGAATGAGCAGTTCTTC.

This clone was seen a handful of times. The CDR3 DNA reads as TGTGCCAGCAGGTGGACTAGCGGGGGGGTGAACACCGGGGAGCTGTTTTTT. It specifies CASRWTSGGVNTGELFF. The rearrangement links TRBV6-1 to TRBJ2-2; 15 nucleotides match TRBD2. In germline, CDR1 is MNHNS, CDR2 SASEGT. The V gene end was trimmed by 6 bases and the J gene end by 1 base; junction bases not matched to a gene: 3. The CDR3 contains 17 residues.

The chain carries TRBV11-2 and TRBJ2-1; 8 positions match TRBD2. This CDR3 is 16 amino acids long. Germline V gene sequence: CDR1 SGHAT, CDR2 FQNNGV. V was pared by 0 bases and J by 3 bases, with 4 bases of the junction left unmatched. The CDR3, as DNA: TGTGCCAGCAGCTTAGAACGGGAGGGCCGCTACAATGAGCAGTTCTTC. Translation: CASSLEREGRYNEQFF.

The rearrangement joins TRBV6-1 to TRBJ2-3; TRBD2 is a possible D gene (5 bases). V lost 7 bases to trimming and J lost 9 bases, with 14 bases between them. The CDR3 has 12 amino acids. In germline, CDR1 is MNHNS, CDR2 SASEGT. In DNA form, the CDR3 reads TGTGCCAGCATGAGGGCTATTCAAACGCAGTATTTT. Translating it yields CASMRAIQTQYF.

This clone turned up a few times. The chain links TRBV28 to TRBJ2-2; D gene ambiguous. Germline loops: CDR1 MDHEN, CDR2 SYDVKM. V lost 2 bases and J lost 7, with 5 bases in between. The CDR3 sequence is 12 residues long. The CDR3 protein is CASSLGFGELFF. The CDR3 DNA reads as TGTGCCAGCAGTTTAGGGTTCGGGGAGCTGTTTTTT. Filled out from reference TRBV28 and TRBJ2-2, the complete variable domain reads DVKVTQSSRYLVKRTGEKVFLECVQDMDHENMFWYRQDPGLGLRLIYFSYDVKMKEKGDIPEGYSVSREKKERFSLILESASTNQTSMYLCASSLGFGELFFGEGSRLTVL.

This clone appeared once. The chain couples TRBV20-1 to TRBJ2-1; TRBD2 matches 7 bases. Germline V lookup: CDR1 DFQATT, CDR2 SNEGSKA (reference sequence). The CDR3 is made up of 11 amino acids. V was pared by 5 bases and J by 9 bases, with 4 bases of the junction left unmatched. DNA for the CDR3: TGCAGTGCTGGACTAGTCGGTGAGCAGTTCTTC. Translation gives CSAGLVGEQFF.

This chain uses TRBV5-4 with TRBJ1-6, with a weak D call TRBD1 (5 bases). The CDR3 sequence is 15 residues long. Germline V lookup: CDR1 SGHNT, CDR2 YYREEE (reference sequence). Trimming cost V 2 bases and J 10 bases, with 16 bases left between them. CDR3 DNA sequence: TGTGCCAGCAGCTTCGACGAATTACGGGGGTCACCCCTCCACTTT. Amino acids: CASSFDELRGSPLHF.

The chain employs TRBV3-1 and TRBJ2-7; no clear D. CDR3 length: 13 amino acids. CDR1 LGHDT and CDR2 YNNKEL come from the germline V gene (reference sequence). The germline V and J ends were trimmed by 1 base and 1 base, with 5 bases remaining between them. The DNA for the CDR3 is TGTGCCAGCAGCCAAGTTCGGTCCTACGAGCAGTACTTC. This codes for CASSQVRSYEQYF.

J is TRBJ2-3 and V is TRBV20-1; 12 nucleotides agree with TRBD2. Germline trimming cut 5 bases from V and 1 base from J; bases unmatched to any gene: 10. Germline CDR1 and CDR2: DFQATT and SNEGSKA (reference sequence). The CDR3 contains 17 residues. The CDR3 coding sequence is TGCAGTGCTCAGACTAGCGGGAGCTGGGGAGGCACAGATACGCAGTATTTT. Amino acids: CSAQTSGSWGGTDTQYF.

This chain connects TRBV5-1 to TRBJ2-1, with 8 bases fitting TRBD1. Germline V CDR1 and CDR2: SGHRS, YFSETQ. The CDR3 sequence is 16 residues long. V was clipped by 1 base and J by 6 bases; unmatched bases: 9. CDR3 loop: CASSLMTGDGGNEQFF. CDR3 in DNA: TGCGCCAGCAGCTTGATGACAGGGGATGGGGGCAATGAGCAGTTCTTC.

Written as DNA, the CDR3 is TGTGCCAGCAGAGCGGGAGAGGAGACCCAGTACTTC. Its translation is CASRAGEETQYF. The chain recombines TRBV2 with TRBJ2-5; 8 nucleotides match TRBD2. Germline values: CDR1 SNHLY, CDR2 FYNNEI. CDR3 size: 12 residues. The V segment lost 6 bases and the J segment 5 bases; nucleotides outside the gene matches: 2.

This clone has just a few counts. V gene TRBV10-3 combines with J gene TRBJ2-1; 8 nucleotides agree with TRBD2. The germline CDR1 and CDR2 sequences are ENHRY and SYGVKD. The V gene end was trimmed by 9 bases and the J gene end by 5 bases; junction bases not matched to a gene: 9. The CDR3 contains 14 residues. The CDR3 region is CAIAGRAGDNEQFF. The CDR3 bases are TGTGCCATAGCCGGGAGGGCGGGGGACAATGAGCAGTTCTTC.

The chain is built from TRBV5-6 and TRBJ1-2; perhaps TRBD1 as D (5 bases). The V end lost 1 base, the J end lost 2 bases, and 12 bases lay between the germline ends. The CDR3 has 15 residues. Germline V lookup: CDR1 SGHDT, CDR2 YYEEEE. The CDR3 loop is CASSLSVRENYGYTF. CDR3 coding DNA: TGTGCCAGCAGCTTGAGTGTCAGGGAAAACTATGGCTACACCTTC.

This clone turned up a few times. The chain links TRBV28 to TRBJ1-2, with TRBD1 identical over 7 bases. The V gene's germline CDR1 is MDHEN and CDR2 SYDVKM. The trim removed 6 bases at V and 0 bases at J, leaving 4 bases unmatched. The CDR3 length is 14 residues. The CDR3 DNA sequence: TGTGCCAGCAGCTCGACAGGGACTAACTATGGCTACACCTTC. Protein: CASSSTGTNYGYTF.

The chain combines TRBV27 with TRBJ2-1, with a weak D call TRBD2 (5 bases). V was trimmed by 0 bases and J by 7 bases, leaving 10 bases between them. Germline-derived CDR1 and CDR2 are MNHEY and SMNVEV (reference sequence). The CDR3 runs 14 residues. The CDR3: CASSLSPGRNEQFF. The CDR3 nucleotides are TGTGCCAGCAGTTTATCTCCTGGGAGAAATGAGCAGTTCTTC.

The chain is built from TRBV4-1 and TRBJ2-2, with a tentative D call TRBD1 (7 bases). The V gene's germline CDR1 is MGHRA and CDR2 YSYEKL. This CDR3 has 17 amino acids. Trimming cost V 5 bases and J 4 bases, with 20 bases left between them. CDR3 sequence: CASSRSAQGTSTGELFF. CDR3 nucleotides: TGCGCCAGCAGCAGGTCGGCACAGGGGACTTCCACCGGGGAGCTGTTTTTT.

The sample holds one count of this clone. V and J are TRBV15 and TRBJ2-3; TRBD2 matches 12 bases. With V trimmed by 4 bases and J by 6 bases, 20 bases remained unmatched. CDR1 is LNHNV, CDR2 YYDKDF, per germline (reference sequence). The CDR3 spans 20 residues. CDR3 DNA: TGTGCCACCAGCACACCGGGACAGGGCAGACTAGCGGGGGTGACGGATACGCAGTATTTT. Translation: CATSTPGQGRLAGVTDTQYF.

The chain carries TRBV11-1 and TRBJ2-7, with 7 bases fitting TRBD1. With 2 bases clipped from V and 0 bases from J, the junction kept 7 bases outside the gene matches. The CDR3 loop spans 16 amino acids. Germline V gene sequence: CDR1 SGHAT, CDR2 FQDESV (reference sequence). The CDR3 DNA reads TGTGCCAGCAGCTTACCGGTCAGGGGGAACTCCTACGAGCAGTACTTC. Its translation is CASSLPVRGNSYEQYF.

The chain has TRBV5-1 and TRBJ2-7; D gene ambiguous. This CDR3 spans 13 amino acids. V was pared by 0 bases and J by 1 base, with 5 bases between. CDR1 and CDR2 from the germline V gene are SGHRS and YFSETQ. The CDR3 DNA sequence: TGCGCCAGCAGCTTGGTCGCTTCCTACGAGCAGTACTTC. This gives the protein CASSLVASYEQYF. Complete variable domain (other parts from reference TRBV5-1 and TRBJ2-7): KAGVTQTPRYLIKTRGQQVTLSCSPISGHRSVSWYQQTPGQGLQFLFEYFSETQRNKGNFPGRFSGRQFSNSRSEMNVSTLELGDSALYLCASSLVASYEQYFGPGTRLTVT.

V and J are TRBV6-2 or TRBV6-3 and TRBJ2-7; 8 bases map to TRBD1. The germline CDR1 and CDR2 sequences are MNHEY and SVGEGT. This CDR3 has 17 amino acids. V was pared by 5 bases and J by 2 bases, with 14 bases of the junction left unmatched. The CDR3 here is CASSTRAGGAFPYEQYF. DNA for the CDR3: TGTGCCAGCAGTACTCGGGCAGGGGGCGCTTTCCCCTACGAGCAGTACTTC.

This clone was seen a handful of times. The chain has TRBV19 and TRBJ2-7; D unresolved. The CDR3 extends over 14 amino acids. Germline values: CDR1 LNHDA, CDR2 SQIVND (reference sequence). V was trimmed by 7 bases and J by 3 bases, leaving 16 bases between them. CDR3 bases: TGTGCCAGTAAGGCTACACCTGATAGCTACGAGCAGTACTTC. This gives the protein CASKATPDSYEQYF.

The rearrangement joins TRBV10-1 to TRBJ2-1; D remains unclear. V gave up 1 base and J gave up 2 bases, with 9 bases separating them. Germline V lookup: CDR1 WNHNN, CDR2 SYGVQD (reference sequence). The CDR3 has 15 amino acids. CDR3 nucleotide sequence: TGCGCCAGCAGTGAGTTTCCATCCCCCTACAATGAGCAGTTCTTC. Amino acid sequence: CASSEFPSPYNEQFF.

This chain uses TRBV7-2 with TRBJ2-1, with 11 positions matching TRBD2. Trimming cost V 3 bases and J 10 bases; bases outside gene matches: 5. The CDR3 sequence is 14 residues long. Germline-derived CDR1 and CDR2 are SGHTA and FQGNSA. Here the CDR3 DNA reads TGTGCCAGCAGCTTGGGACTAGCGGACCCCGAGCAGTTCTTC. It encodes CASSLGLADPEQFF.

The V and J genes are TRBV7-9 and TRBJ1-2; a possible D gene is TRBD1 (6 bases). The CDR3 is made up of 13 amino acids. The V gene lost 3 bases and the J gene lost 7 bases, with 12 bases spanning the gap. Per germline, CDR1 SEHNR and CDR2 FQNEAQ (reference sequence). Here the CDR3 reads CASSLTGAGGYTF. CDR3 coding DNA: TGTGCCAGCAGCTTGACGGGGGCAGGTGGCTACACCTTC.

The J gene is TRBJ2-2, the V gene TRBV6-4; 7 bases line up with TRBD2. The CDR3 length is 16 residues. V trimming: 6 bases; J trimming: 1 base; junction bases outside the gene matches: 8. CDR1 MRHNA and CDR2 SNTAGT come from the germline V gene. The CDR3 sequence: CASRPRAGVNTGELFF. CDR3 bases: TGTGCCAGCAGACCTAGGGCGGGGGTGAACACCGGGGAGCTGTTTTTT.

The chain is built from TRBV20-1 and TRBJ2-1; the match to TRBD1 covers 8 bases. This CDR3 is built from 15 residues. Germline V CDR1 and CDR2: DFQATT, SNEGSKA (reference sequence). The V segment lost 7 bases and the J segment 8 bases; nucleotides outside the gene matches: 16. CDR3 in DNA: TGCAGTGTTACCTCCGGACAGGGTGGCCGGGATGAGCAGTTCTTC. Amino acids: CSVTSGQGGRDEQFF.

V and J are TRBV30 and TRBJ1-5; possibly TRBD1 for D (5 bases). Trimming removed 0 bases from V and 7 bases from J, with 10 bases in between. CDR1 and CDR2 from the germline V gene are GTSNPN and SVGIG (reference sequence). The CDR3 runs 13 residues. The DNA of the CDR3 is TGTGCCTGGAGTGTGGGGGAAGAGCAGCCCCAGCATTTT. Encoded protein: CAWSVGEEQPQHF.

CDR3 sequence: CASSAGTAQETQYF. CDR3 nucleotides: TGTGCCAGCTCAGCAGGGACGGCCCAAGAGACCCAGTACTTC. The chain joins TRBV18 to TRBJ2-5; perhaps D is TRBD1 or TRBD2 (5 bases each). Germline V gene sequence: CDR1 KGHSH, CDR2 LQKENI. The CDR3 is 14 residues long. The V end was cut by 5 bases, the J end by 1 base, with 11 bases between.